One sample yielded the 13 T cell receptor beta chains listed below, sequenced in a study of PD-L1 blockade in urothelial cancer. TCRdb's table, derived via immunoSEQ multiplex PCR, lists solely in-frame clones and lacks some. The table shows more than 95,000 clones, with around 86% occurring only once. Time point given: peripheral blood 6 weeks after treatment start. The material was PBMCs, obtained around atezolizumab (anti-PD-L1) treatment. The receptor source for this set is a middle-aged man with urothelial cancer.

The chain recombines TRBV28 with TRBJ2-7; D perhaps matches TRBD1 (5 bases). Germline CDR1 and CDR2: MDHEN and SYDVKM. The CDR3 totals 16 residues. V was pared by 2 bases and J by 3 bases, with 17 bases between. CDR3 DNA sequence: TGTGCCAGCAGTTTAAGTTGGGGCCTAAGGGTCTACGAGCAGTACTTC. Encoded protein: CASSLSWGLRVYEQYF.

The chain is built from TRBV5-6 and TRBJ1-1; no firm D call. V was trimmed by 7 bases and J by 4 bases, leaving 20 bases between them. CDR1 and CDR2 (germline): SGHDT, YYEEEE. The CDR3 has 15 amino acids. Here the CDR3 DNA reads TGTGCCAGCTTCCTTAAAGGGAAGGGAGCCACTGAAGCTTTCTTT. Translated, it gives CASFLKGKGATEAFF.

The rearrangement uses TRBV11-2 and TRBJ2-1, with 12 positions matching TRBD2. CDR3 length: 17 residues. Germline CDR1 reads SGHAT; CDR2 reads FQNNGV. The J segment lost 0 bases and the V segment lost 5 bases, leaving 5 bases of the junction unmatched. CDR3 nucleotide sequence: TGTGCCAGCAGCCTAGCGGGAGGGTCGAGCTCCTACAATGAGCAGTTCTTC. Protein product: CASSLAGGSSSYNEQFF. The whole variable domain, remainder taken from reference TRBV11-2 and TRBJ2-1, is EAGVAQSPRYKIIEKRQSVAFWCNPISGHATLYWYQQILGQGPKLLIQFQNNGVVDDSQLPKDRFSAERLKGVDSTLKIQPAKLEDSAVYLCASSLAGGSSSYNEQFFGPGTRLTVL.

The DNA of the CDR3 is TGTGCCAGCAGTTTAGTCAGGGAAAACATTCAGTACTTC. Translated: CASSLVRENIQYF. The rearrangement uses TRBV2 and TRBJ2-4, with TRBD1 as a possible D gene (5 bases). In germline, CDR1 is SNHLY, CDR2 FYNNEI. V was pared by 5 bases and J by 5 bases, with 10 bases between. CDR3 length: 13 amino acids.

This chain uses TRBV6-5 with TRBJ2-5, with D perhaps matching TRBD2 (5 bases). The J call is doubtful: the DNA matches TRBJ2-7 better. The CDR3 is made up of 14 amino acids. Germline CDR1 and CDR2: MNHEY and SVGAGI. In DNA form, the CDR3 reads TGTGCCAGCAGTTGGGGAGTCCGATCCTACGAGCAGTACTTC. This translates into CASSWGVRSYEQYF.

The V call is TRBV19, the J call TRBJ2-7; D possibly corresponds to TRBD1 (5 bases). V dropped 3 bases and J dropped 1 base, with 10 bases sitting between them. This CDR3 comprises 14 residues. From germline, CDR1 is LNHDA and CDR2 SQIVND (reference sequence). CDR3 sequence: CASSMARASYEQYF. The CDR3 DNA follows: TGTGCCAGTAGTATGGCCAGGGCATCCTACGAGCAGTACTTC.

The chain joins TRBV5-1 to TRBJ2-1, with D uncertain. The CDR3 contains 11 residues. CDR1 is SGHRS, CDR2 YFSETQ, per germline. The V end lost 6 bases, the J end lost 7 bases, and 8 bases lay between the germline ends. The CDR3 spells CASKLGNEQFF. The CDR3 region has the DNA TGCGCCAGCAAACTCGGGAATGAGCAGTTCTTC.

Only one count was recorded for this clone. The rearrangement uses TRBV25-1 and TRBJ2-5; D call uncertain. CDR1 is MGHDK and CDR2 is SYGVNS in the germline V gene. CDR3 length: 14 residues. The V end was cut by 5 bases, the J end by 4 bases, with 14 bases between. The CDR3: CASSPIYPGETQYF. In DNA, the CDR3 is TGTGCCAGCAGTCCGATCTACCCGGGAGAGACCCAGTACTTC. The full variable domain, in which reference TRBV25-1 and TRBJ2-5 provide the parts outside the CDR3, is EADIYQTPRYLVIGTGKKITLECSQTMGHDKMYWYQQDPGMELHLIHYSYGVNSTEKGDLSSESTVSRIRTEHFPLTLESARPSHTSQYLCASSPIYPGETQYFGPGTRLLVL.

The DNA of the CDR3 is TGTGCCAGCAGTTTGGTCCCGGGGACAGCTTATAATTCACCCCTCCACTTT. Its protein product is CASSLVPGTAYNSPLHF. This chain connects TRBV28 to TRBJ1-6; 7 positions match TRBD1. This CDR3 contains 17 residues. V shed 3 bases and J 4 bases; nucleotides not matched to a gene: 9. Germline lookup yields CDR1 MDHEN and CDR2 SYDVKM.

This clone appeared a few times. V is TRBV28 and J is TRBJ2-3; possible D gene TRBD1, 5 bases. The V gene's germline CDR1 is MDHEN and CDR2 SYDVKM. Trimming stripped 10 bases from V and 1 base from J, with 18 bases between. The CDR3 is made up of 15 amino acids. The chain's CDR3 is CANDVGARGTDTQYF. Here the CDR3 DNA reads TGTGCCAACGACGTAGGGGCGCGTGGCACAGATACGCAGTATTTT.

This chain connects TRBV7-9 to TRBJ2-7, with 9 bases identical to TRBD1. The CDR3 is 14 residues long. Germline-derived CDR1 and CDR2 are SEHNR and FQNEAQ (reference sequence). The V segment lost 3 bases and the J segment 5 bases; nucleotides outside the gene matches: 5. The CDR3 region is CASSFGTGIHEQYF. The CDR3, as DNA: TGTGCCAGCAGCTTCGGGACAGGGATTCACGAGCAGTACTTC.

The CDR3 spells CASSVRGGGRAGELFF. The CDR3 nucleotides are TGTGCCAGCAGCGTACGTGGAGGAGGGAGGGCCGGGGAGCTGTTTTTT. The chain recombines TRBV9 with TRBJ2-2; TRBD2 agrees at 7 bases. Germline values: CDR1 SGDLS, CDR2 YYNGEE. V dropped 1 base and J dropped 6; count of bases not matched to a gene: 9. The CDR3 has 16 residues.

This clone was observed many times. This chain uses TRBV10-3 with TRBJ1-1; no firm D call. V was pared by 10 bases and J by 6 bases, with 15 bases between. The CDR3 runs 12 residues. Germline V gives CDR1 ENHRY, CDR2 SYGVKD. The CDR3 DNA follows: TGTGCCACCTGGTCTAATTCCGCTGAAGCTTTCTTT. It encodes CATWSNSAEAFF.